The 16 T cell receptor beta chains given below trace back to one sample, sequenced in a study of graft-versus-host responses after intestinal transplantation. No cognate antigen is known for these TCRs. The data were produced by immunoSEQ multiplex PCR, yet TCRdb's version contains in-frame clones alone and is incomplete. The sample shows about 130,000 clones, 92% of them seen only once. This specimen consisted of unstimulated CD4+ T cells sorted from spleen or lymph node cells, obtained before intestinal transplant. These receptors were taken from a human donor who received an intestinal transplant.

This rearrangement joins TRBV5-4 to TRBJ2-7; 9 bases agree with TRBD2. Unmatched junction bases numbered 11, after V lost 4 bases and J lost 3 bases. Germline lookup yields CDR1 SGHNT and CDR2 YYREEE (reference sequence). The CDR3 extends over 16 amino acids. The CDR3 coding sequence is TGTGCCAGCAGCCGACCGGGGCGGGAGGGCCTCTACGAGCAGTACTTC. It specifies CASSRPGREGLYEQYF.

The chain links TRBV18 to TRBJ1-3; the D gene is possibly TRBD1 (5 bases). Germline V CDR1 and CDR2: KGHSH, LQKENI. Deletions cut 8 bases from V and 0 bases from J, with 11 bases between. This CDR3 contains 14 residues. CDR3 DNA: TGTGCCAGCACGGGACGGGGCTCTGGAAACACCATATATTTT. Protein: CASTGRGSGNTIYF.

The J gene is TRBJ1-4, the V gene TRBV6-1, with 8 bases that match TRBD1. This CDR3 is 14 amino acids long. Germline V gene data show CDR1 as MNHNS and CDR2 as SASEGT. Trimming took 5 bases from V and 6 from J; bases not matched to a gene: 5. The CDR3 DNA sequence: TGTGCCAGCAGTCTCACAGGGGGGGATGAAAAACTGTTTTTT. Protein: CASSLTGGDEKLFF.

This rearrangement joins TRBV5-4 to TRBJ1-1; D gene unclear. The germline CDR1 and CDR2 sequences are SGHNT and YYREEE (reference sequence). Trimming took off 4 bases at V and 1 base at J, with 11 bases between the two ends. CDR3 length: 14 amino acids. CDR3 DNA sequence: TGTGCCAGCAGCGCGTCCGCCAGGAACACTGAAGCTTTCTTT. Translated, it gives CASSASARNTEAFF.

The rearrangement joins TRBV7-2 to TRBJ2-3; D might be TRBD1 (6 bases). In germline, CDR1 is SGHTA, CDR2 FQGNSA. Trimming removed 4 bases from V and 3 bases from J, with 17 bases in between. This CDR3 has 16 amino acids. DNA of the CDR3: TGTGCCAGCAGCTCCCTAGATATGAGGGGGACAGATACGCAGTATTTT. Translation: CASSSLDMRGTDTQYF.

The CDR3 here is CASSTPKDEQFF. In DNA form, the CDR3 reads TGTGCCAGTAGTACCCCCAAGGATGAGCAGTTCTTC. The V and J genes are TRBV19 and TRBJ2-1; D remains ambiguous. This CDR3 is 12 amino acids long. Germline assignment: CDR1 LNHDA and CDR2 SQIVND (reference sequence). Trimming shortened V by 4 bases and J by 8 bases, and 9 bases separated the two germline ends.

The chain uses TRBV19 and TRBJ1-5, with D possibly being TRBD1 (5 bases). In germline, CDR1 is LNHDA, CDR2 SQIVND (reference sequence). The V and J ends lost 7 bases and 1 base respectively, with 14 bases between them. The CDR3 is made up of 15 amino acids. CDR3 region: CASTHPRGSNQPQHF. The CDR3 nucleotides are TGTGCCAGTACCCATCCCCGGGGGAGCAATCAGCCCCAGCATTTT.

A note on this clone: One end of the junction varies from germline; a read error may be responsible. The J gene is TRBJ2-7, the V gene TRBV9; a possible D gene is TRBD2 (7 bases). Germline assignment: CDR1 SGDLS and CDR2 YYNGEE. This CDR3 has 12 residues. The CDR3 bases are TGTGCCAGCAGCGTAGTCCTAAAGGGAGGGGGCTTC. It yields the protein CASSVVLKGGGF.

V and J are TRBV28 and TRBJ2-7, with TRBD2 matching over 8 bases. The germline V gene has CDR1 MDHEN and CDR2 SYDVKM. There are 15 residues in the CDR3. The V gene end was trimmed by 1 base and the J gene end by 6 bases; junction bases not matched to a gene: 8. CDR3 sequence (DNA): TGTGCCAGCAGTTTATCAGCGGGAGCCCCCAGCGAGCAGTACTTC. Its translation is CASSLSAGAPSEQYF.

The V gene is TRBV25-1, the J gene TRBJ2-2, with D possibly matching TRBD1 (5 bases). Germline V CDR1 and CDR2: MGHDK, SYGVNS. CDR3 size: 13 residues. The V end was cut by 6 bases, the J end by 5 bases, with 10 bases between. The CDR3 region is CASRAPGTGELFF. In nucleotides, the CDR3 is TGTGCCAGCAGGGCGCCAGGGACCGGGGAGCTGTTTTTT.

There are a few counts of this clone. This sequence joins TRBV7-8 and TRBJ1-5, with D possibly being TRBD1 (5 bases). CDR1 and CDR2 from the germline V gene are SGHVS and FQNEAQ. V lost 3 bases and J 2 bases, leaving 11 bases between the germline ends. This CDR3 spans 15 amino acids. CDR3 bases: TGTGCCAGCAGCTTGACCCGGGACGGCAATCAGCCCCAGCATTTT. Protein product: CASSLTRDGNQPQHF. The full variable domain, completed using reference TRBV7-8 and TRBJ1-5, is GAGVSQSPRYKVAKRGQDVALRCDPISGHVSLFWYQQALGQGPEFLTYFQNEAQLDKSGLPSDRFFAERPEGSVSTLKIQRTQQEDSAVYLCASSLTRDGNQPQHFGDGTRLSIL.

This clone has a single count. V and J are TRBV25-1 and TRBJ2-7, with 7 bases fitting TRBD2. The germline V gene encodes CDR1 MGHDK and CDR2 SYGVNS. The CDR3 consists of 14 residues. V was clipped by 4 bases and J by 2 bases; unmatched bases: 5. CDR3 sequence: CASSARLATYEQYF. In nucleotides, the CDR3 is TGTGCCAGCAGTGCCCGACTAGCCACCTACGAGCAGTACTTC.

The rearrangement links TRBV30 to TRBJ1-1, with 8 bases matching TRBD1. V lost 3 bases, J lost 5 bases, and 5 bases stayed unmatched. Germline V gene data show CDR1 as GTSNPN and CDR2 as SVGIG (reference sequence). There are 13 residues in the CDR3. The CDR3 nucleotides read TGTGCCTGGAGCACGACAGGGGTGACTGAAGCTTTCTTT. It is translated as CAWSTTGVTEAFF.

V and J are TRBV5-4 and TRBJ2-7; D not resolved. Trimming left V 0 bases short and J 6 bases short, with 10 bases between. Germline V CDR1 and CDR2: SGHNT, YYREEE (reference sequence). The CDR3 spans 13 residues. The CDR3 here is CASSLASRREQYF. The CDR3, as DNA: TGTGCCAGCAGCTTGGCATCGAGACGCGAGCAGTACTTC. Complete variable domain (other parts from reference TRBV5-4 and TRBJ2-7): ETGVTQSPTHLIKTRGQQVTLRCSSQSGHNTVSWYQQALGQGPQFIFQYYREEENGRGNFPPRFSGLQFPNYSSELNVNALELDDSALYLCASSLASRREQYFGPGTRLTVT.

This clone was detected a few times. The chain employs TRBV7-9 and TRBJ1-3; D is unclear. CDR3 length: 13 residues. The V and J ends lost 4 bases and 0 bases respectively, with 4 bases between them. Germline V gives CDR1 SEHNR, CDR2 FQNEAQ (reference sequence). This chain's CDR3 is CASSSFSGNTIYF. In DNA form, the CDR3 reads TGTGCCAGCAGCTCCTTCTCTGGAAACACCATATATTTT.

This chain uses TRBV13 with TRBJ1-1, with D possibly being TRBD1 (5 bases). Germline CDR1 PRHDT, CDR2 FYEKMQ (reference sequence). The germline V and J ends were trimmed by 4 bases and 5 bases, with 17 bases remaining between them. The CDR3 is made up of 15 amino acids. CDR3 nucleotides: TGTGCCAGCAGCTCCTCCGACAGACGCCCAACTGAAGCTTTCTTT. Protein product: CASSSSDRRPTEAFF.